These 21 T cell receptor beta chains share one sample of origin, sequenced in a study of neurological immune-mediated disorders. MiXCR, run by TCRdb on the 5' RACE reads, gives a single entry per CDR3 protein. The sample lists approximately 74,000 distinct CDR3 sequences, approximately 9.4% occurring once. Specimen: PBMCs. These receptors all come from a man between 45 and 60 years old in good health.

This clonotype was seen repeatedly, ten times or more. J is TRBJ1-1 and V is TRBV20-1, with D possibly being TRBD1 (6 bases). Germline CDR1 is DFQATT and CDR2 is SNEGSKA (reference sequence). Trimming took 3 bases from V and 1 from J, leaving 9 bases between them. This CDR3 has 13 residues. The CDR3: CSARDRKNTEAFF. CDR3 bases: TGCAGTGCTAGGGACAGAAAGAACACTGAAGCTTTCTTT.

This clonotype was counted ten times or more. The chain carries TRBV5-1 and TRBJ1-5; D not resolved. CDR3 length equals 15 residues. In germline, CDR1 is SGHRS, CDR2 YFSETQ. Between the trimmed V and J ends, which lost 0 bases and 6 bases, there was a span of 13 bases. CDR3 loop: CASSLGIGVGQPQHF. In nucleotides, the CDR3 is TGCGCCAGCAGCTTGGGGATTGGGGTCGGTCAGCCCCAGCATTTT.

This clonotype was counted many times. This rearrangement joins TRBV2 to TRBJ2-7, with D perhaps matching TRBD2 (6 bases). The CDR3 length is 14 residues. The V end lost 2 bases, the J end lost 0 bases, and 8 bases lay between the germline ends. Looked up from germline, CDR1 is SNHLY and CDR2 is FYNNEI. For the CDR3, the DNA is TGTGCCAGCAGTGAATGGGGGGTCTCCTACGAGCAGTACTTC. Protein sequence: CASSEWGVSYEQYF.

This clonotype has ten or more counts. The chain combines TRBV20-1 with TRBJ1-2, with a possible D match to TRBD1 (6 bases). The germline V gene has CDR1 DFQATT and CDR2 SNEGSKA (reference sequence). The CDR3 has 14 amino acids. Trimming left V 1 base short and J 5 bases short, with 14 bases between. This CDR3 reads CSARVYRDSYGYTF. The CDR3 nucleotides are TGCAGTGCTAGAGTTTACAGGGACTCGTATGGCTACACCTTC.

The table lists this clonotype with many counts. The rearrangement joins TRBV7-2 to TRBJ2-3; D remains ambiguous. This CDR3 has 15 amino acids. Germline V gene data show CDR1 as SGHTA and CDR2 as FQGNSA. The ends were cut back, 5 bases at V and 0 bases at J, with 12 bases in the middle. As DNA, the CDR3 is TGTGCCAGCAGCCCCCGTTCGGAAAGCACAGATACGCAGTATTTT. Its protein is CASSPRSESTDTQYF.

In regard to this clonotype: This sequence may be a read error, since a much larger clone differs from it by one base. The chain carries TRBV29-1 and TRBJ2-7, with D tentatively TRBD2 (6 bases). Germline-derived CDR1 and CDR2 are SQVTM and ANQGSEA. The CDR3 extends over 17 amino acids. V gave up 7 bases and J gave up 3 bases, with 28 bases separating them. CDR3 amino acids: CSAEDEMLARGSYEQYF. As DNA, the CDR3 is TGCAGCGCCGAAGATGAAATGCTAGCGAGAGGTAGCTACGAGCAGTACTTC.

V usage is TRBV5-1 and J usage is TRBJ2-1, with 7 bases identical to TRBD1. The ends lost 4 bases at V and 1 base at J; junction bases unmatched: 8. The CDR3 totals 16 residues. The germline V gene encodes CDR1 SGHRS and CDR2 YFSETQ. CDR3 DNA: TGCGCCAGCAGCGGCCGGGACAGAGTTTCCTACAATGAGCAGTTCTTC. Translation gives CASSGRDRVSYNEQFF.

The sample holds many counts of this clonotype. The chain links TRBV27 to TRBJ2-2; D might be TRBD1 or TRBD2, each matching 5 bases. The CDR3 is 15 residues long. CDR1 and CDR2 (germline): MNHEY, SMNVEV (reference sequence). The V gene lost 4 bases and the J gene lost 4 bases, with 13 bases spanning the gap. Here the CDR3 DNA reads TGTGCCAGCAGTTCCCGAGGGGCGGGCACCGGGGAGCTGTTTTTT. Encoded protein: CASSSRGAGTGELFF.

This clonotype was seen at least ten times. The chain carries TRBV20-1 and TRBJ2-5; no clear D gene. This CDR3 is built from 12 residues. V was cut by 1 base and J by 5 bases, with 8 bases left in between. Germline CDR1 is DFQATT and CDR2 is SNEGSKA (reference sequence). CDR3 protein: CSARGLGETQYF. CDR3 in DNA: TGCAGTGCTAGAGGGTTAGGGGAGACCCAGTACTTC.

This clonotype was counted many times. This chain uses TRBV5-1 with TRBJ1-2, with 10 nucleotides matching TRBD1. J lost 6 bases, V lost 6 bases, and 11 bases had no gene match. Germline V gene data show CDR1 as SGHRS and CDR2 as YFSETQ. CDR3 size: 15 residues. The DNA for the CDR3 is TGCGCCAGCAACTCGCTCGAAGACAGGGGGCATGGCTACACCTTC. Translation gives CASNSLEDRGHGYTF.

The table lists this clonotype with many counts. The V gene is TRBV20-1, the J gene TRBJ2-3; 12 nucleotides agree with TRBD2. Germline CDR1 and CDR2: DFQATT and SNEGSKA (reference sequence). The CDR3 covers 14 residues. V shed 5 bases, J shed 2 bases, and the junction held 2 bases outside the gene matches. Written as DNA, the CDR3 is TGCAGTGCTCCTAGCGGGAGGGCCACAGATACGCAGTATTTT. It specifies CSAPSGRATDTQYF.

This clonotype was recorded many times. The gene calls are TRBV5-1 and TRBJ1-2, with D perhaps matching TRBD1 (5 bases). Germline V gene sequence: CDR1 SGHRS, CDR2 YFSETQ. The ends were cut back, 9 bases at V and 5 bases at J, with 14 bases in the middle. The CDR3 sequence is 12 residues long. The DNA for the CDR3 is TGCGCCACGAGAGACAGCGTTTATGGCTACACCTTC. It codes for CATRDSVYGYTF.

V gene TRBV6-2 or TRBV6-3 combines with J gene TRBJ1-1; a possible D gene is TRBD1 (5 bases). This CDR3 is 14 amino acids long. Germline CDR1 MNHEY, CDR2 SVGEGT. V lost 6 bases and J 0 bases, leaving 11 bases between the germline ends. In DNA form, the CDR3 reads TGTGCCAGCAGCAGGGACGGTCTGAACACTGAAGCTTTCTTT. Amino acids: CASSRDGLNTEAFF.

The sample holds many counts of this clonotype. The genes are TRBV10-3 and TRBJ2-5; tentative D call: TRBD2 (5 bases). Germline values: CDR1 ENHRY, CDR2 SYGVKD. CDR3 size: 13 residues. The V gene lost 11 bases and the J gene lost 2 bases, with 15 bases spanning the gap. CDR3 region: CASRARVQETQYF. The CDR3 region has the DNA TGTGCCTCAAGAGCGAGGGTTCAAGAGACCCAGTACTTC.

This clonotype was counted many times. CDR3 coding DNA: TGTGCCAGCAGCCCCCCATCTGGGGGTCAAAATGAGCAGTTCTTC. This sequence encodes CASSPPSGGQNEQFF. V usage is TRBV9 and J usage is TRBJ2-1; the D call may be TRBD1 or TRBD2 (5 bases each). CDR1 and CDR2 (germline): SGDLS, YYNGEE. The CDR3 consists of 15 residues. V was trimmed by 4 bases and J by 7 bases, leaving 18 bases between them.

This clonotype was seen ten or more times. V is TRBV7-9 and J is TRBJ2-7, with a tentative D call TRBD1 (8 bases). This CDR3 contains 15 residues. In germline, CDR1 is SEHNR, CDR2 FQNEAQ (reference sequence). Trimming shortened V by 1 base and J by 5 bases, and 15 bases separated the two germline ends. CDR3: CASSLERQGRDEQYF. In DNA form, the CDR3 reads TGTGCCAGCAGCTTAGAGAGACAGGGGAGGGACGAGCAGTACTTC.

Ten or more counts support this clonotype. The chain combines TRBV10-3 with TRBJ2-3, with TRBD2 as a possible D gene (5 bases). Trimming took 2 bases from V and 1 from J, leaving 10 bases between them. The CDR3 contains 15 residues. Germline-derived CDR1 and CDR2 are ENHRY and SYGVKD. The CDR3 loop reads CAISERGEGTDTQYF. CDR3 coding DNA: TGTGCCATCAGTGAGCGGGGAGAGGGCACAGATACGCAGTATTTT.

In its sample, this clonotype was seen many times. V is TRBV10-2 and J is TRBJ1-4, with TRBD1 matching over 9 bases. J lost 6 bases, V lost 5 bases, and 4 bases had no gene match. The CDR3 runs 14 residues. Looked up from germline, CDR1 is WSHSY and CDR2 is SAAADI. The CDR3 nucleotides read TGCGCCAGCAGTCAAAACAGGGGGCATGAAAAACTGTTTTTT. Encoded protein: CASSQNRGHEKLFF.

This clonotype showed up many times. The genes are TRBV6-1 and TRBJ2-6, with 7 bases lining up with TRBD1. The CDR3 runs 17 residues. Germline CDR1 and CDR2: MNHNS and SASEGT. V was pared by 0 bases and J by 4 bases, with 6 bases of the junction left unmatched. The CDR3 sequence is CASSEAETGSGANVLTF. The DNA of the CDR3 is TGTGCCAGCAGTGAAGCAGAGACAGGGTCCGGGGCCAACGTCCTGACTTTC.

This clonotype was picked up a small number of times. This rearrangement joins TRBV6-5 to TRBJ2-5; D is unclear. The V end was cut by 6 bases, the J end by 3 bases, with 8 bases between. The V gene's germline CDR1 is MNHEY and CDR2 SVGAGI. CDR3 size: 12 residues. In DNA, the CDR3 is TGTGCCAGCAGCCGTTATAAAGAGACCCAGTACTTC. Translation: CASSRYKETQYF.

This clonotype was counted at least ten times. The J gene is TRBJ1-1, the V gene TRBV20-1; perhaps TRBD1 as D (5 bases). V was trimmed by 5 bases and J by 4 bases, leaving 14 bases between them. The CDR3 has 13 residues. Germline V CDR1 and CDR2: DFQATT, SNEGSKA (reference sequence). CDR3 nucleotide sequence: TGCAGTGCTTTGCCCCCCGGGACCACTGAAGCTTTCTTT. Translated, it gives CSALPPGTTEAFF.